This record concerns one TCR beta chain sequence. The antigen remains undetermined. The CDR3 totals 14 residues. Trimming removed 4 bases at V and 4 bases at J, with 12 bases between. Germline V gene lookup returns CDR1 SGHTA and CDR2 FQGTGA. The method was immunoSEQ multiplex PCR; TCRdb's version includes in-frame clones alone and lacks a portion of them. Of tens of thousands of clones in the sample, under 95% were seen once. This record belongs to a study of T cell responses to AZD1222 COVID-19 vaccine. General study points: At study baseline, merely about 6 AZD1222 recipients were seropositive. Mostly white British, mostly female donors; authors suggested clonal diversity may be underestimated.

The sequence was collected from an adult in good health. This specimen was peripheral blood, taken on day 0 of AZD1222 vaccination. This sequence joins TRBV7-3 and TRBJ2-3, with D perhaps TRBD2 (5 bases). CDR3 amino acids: CASSSAGPADTQYF. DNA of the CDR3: TGTGCCAGCAGCTCCGCGGGCCCCGCAGATACGCAGTATTTT.